These 19 T cell receptor beta chains originate from one sample sequenced in a study of vaccination effects on CD4 cells after COVID-19. Before any sequencing was done, the ViraFEST assay used viral peptide pools to expand antigen-specific CD4+ T cells. Upon completion of about eleven days in culture, CD4+ T cells were isolated. Participants completed two doses of the BNT162b2 or mRNA-1273 vaccine. Here immunoSEQ multiplex PCR was the method, and the copy in TCRdb shows in-frame clones only, minus some. The sample gives 20,000 to 25,000 clones, less than 85% of which show up once; 7.8% is in the top ten. These receptors' targets are unknown. The sample consisted of CD4+ T cells from PBMCs cultured with SARS-CoV-2 spike peptides, taken after COVID-19 vaccination. The receptors come from a human donor who received a COVID-19 vaccine.

V is TRBV11-3 and J is TRBJ2-2, with D perhaps matching TRBD1 (6 bases). CDR1 SGHNT and CDR2 YENEEA come from the germline V gene. The V end was cut by 2 bases, the J end by 1 base, with 11 bases between. The CDR3 sequence is 16 residues long. As DNA, the CDR3 is TGTGCCAGCAGCTTATTTCGGGGACAGAACACCGGGGAGCTGTTTTTT. As protein: CASSLFRGQNTGELFF.

The chain joins TRBV19 to TRBJ2-7; D may match TRBD1 or TRBD2 (5 bases each). Germline values: CDR1 LNHDA, CDR2 SQIVND (reference sequence). The CDR3 has 12 residues. V was shortened by 4 bases and J by 7 bases, with 11 bases between the two germline ends. Here the CDR3 reads CASSNPGTEQYF. In DNA form, the CDR3 reads TGTGCCAGTAGTAATCCAGGGACGGAGCAGTACTTC. The full variable domain, completed using reference TRBV19 and TRBJ2-7, is DGGITQSPKYLFRKEGQNVTLSCEQNLNHDAMYWYRQDPGQGLRLIYYSQIVNDFQKGDIAEGYSVSREKKESFPLTVTSAQKNPTAFYLCASSNPGTEQYFGPGTRLTVT.

This chain links TRBV15 with TRBJ2-7, with a possible D match to TRBD2 (6 bases). The CDR3 has 14 amino acids. Germline V CDR1 and CDR2: LNHNV, YYDKDF (reference sequence). Trimming shortened V by 5 bases and J by 0 bases, and 11 bases separated the two germline ends. The CDR3 protein is CATSRETSSYEQYF. The CDR3 DNA sequence: TGTGCCACCAGCCGGGAGACCAGCTCCTACGAGCAGTACTTC.

This clone was seen a handful of times. The chain combines TRBV2 with TRBJ1-3; D may be TRBD1 (5 bases). The V gene lost 7 bases and the J gene lost 0 bases, with 13 bases spanning the gap. CDR1 is SNHLY and CDR2 is FYNNEI in the germline V gene. This CDR3 contains 15 residues. CDR3 sequence: CASTTGGASGNTIYF. The CDR3 coding sequence is TGTGCCAGCACTACAGGAGGGGCCTCTGGAAACACCATATATTTT.

This clone was counted between two and nine times. The J gene is TRBJ1-2, the V gene TRBV10-3; D is possibly TRBD1 (6 bases). V was shortened by 7 bases and J by 5 bases, with 14 bases between the two germline ends. This CDR3 comprises 13 residues. The germline V gene has CDR1 ENHRY and CDR2 SYGVKD. The CDR3, as DNA: TGTGCCATCACTGTGGACAGACAGTATGGCTACACCTTC. The encoded protein is CAITVDRQYGYTF.

The gene calls are TRBV7-6 and TRBJ2-2; D is unclear. CDR1 SGHVS and CDR2 FNYEAQ come from the germline V gene. The CDR3 is made up of 15 amino acids. The germline V and J ends were trimmed by 4 bases and 4 bases, with 13 bases remaining between them. CDR3 residues: CASSSAQRGTGELFF. CDR3 in DNA: TGTGCCAGCAGCTCCGCCCAGCGCGGCACCGGGGAGCTGTTTTTT. Full variable domain (rest looked up from reference TRBV7-6 and TRBJ2-2): GAGVSQSPRYKVTKRGQDVALRCDPISGHVSLYWYRQALGQGPEFLTYFNYEAQQDKSGLPNDRFSAERPEGSISTLTIQRTEQRDSAMYRCASSSAQRGTGELFFGEGSRLTVL.

The chain has TRBV14 and TRBJ2-1; perhaps TRBD1 as D (5 bases). Trimming removed 0 bases at V and 3 bases at J, with 9 bases between. There are 15 residues in the CDR3. Per germline, CDR1 SGHDN and CDR2 FVKESK. CDR3 amino acids: CASSQDRQFYNEQFF. CDR3 coding DNA: TGTGCCAGCAGCCAAGATCGACAGTTCTACAATGAGCAGTTCTTC.

V and J are TRBV3-1 (or the pseudogene TRBV3-2) and TRBJ1-5; D call uncertain. Trimming shortened V by 4 bases and J by 7 bases, and 17 bases separated the two germline ends. Germline V lookup: CDR1 LGHDT, CDR2 YNNKEL (reference sequence). The CDR3 has 15 amino acids. The CDR3 region is CASSPFRGRGQPQHF. The CDR3 DNA follows: TGTGCCAGCAGCCCCTTCCGCGGGAGAGGGCAGCCCCAGCATTTT.

The rearrangement uses TRBV12-3 or TRBV12-4 and TRBJ1-2, with a weak D call TRBD1 (6 bases). V lost 3 bases, J lost 7 bases, and 12 bases lay in between. This CDR3 contains 13 residues. CDR3 amino acids: CASSFEGGFGYTF. CDR3 coding DNA: TGTGCCAGCAGTTTTGAAGGGGGATTTGGCTACACCTTC.

Comment on this clone: At the DNA level, this CDR3 is encoded by other sequences in the same sample as well. The chain couples TRBV6-6 to TRBJ2-1; possible D gene TRBD1, 5 bases. V lost 0 bases and J lost 4, with 7 bases in between. Germline V lookup: CDR1 MNHNY, CDR2 SVGAGI (reference sequence). The CDR3 covers 14 residues. CDR3 loop: CASSYSRVYNEQFF. The CDR3 nucleotides read TGTGCCAGCAGTTACTCCAGGGTTTACAATGAGCAGTTCTTC.

The chain links TRBV11-1 to TRBJ2-7, with D perhaps matching TRBD2 (5 bases). This CDR3 has 13 amino acids. Trimming left V 3 bases short and J 6 bases short, with 12 bases between. The germline gives CDR1 SGHAT, CDR2 FQDESV (reference sequence). In nucleotides, the CDR3 is TGTGCCAGCAGCTTTGAGGGTCTAGGCGAGCAGTACTTC. Translation: CASSFEGLGEQYF.

The chain links TRBV7-6 to TRBJ1-2; TRBD1 matches 9 bases. V shed 2 bases, J shed 7 bases, and the junction held 11 bases outside the gene matches. The CDR3 is made up of 16 amino acids. Per the germline V gene, CDR1 is SGHVS and CDR2 is FNYEAQ. In DNA form, the CDR3 reads TGTGCCAGCAGCTTAACCTATCGGACAGGGGTCGGTGGCTACACCTTC. It is translated as CASSLTYRTGVGGYTF.

This chain connects TRBV6-4 to TRBJ2-7; 12 bases line up with TRBD2. Per the germline V gene, CDR1 is MRHNA and CDR2 is SNTAGT. The ends lost 6 bases at V and 3 bases at J; junction bases unmatched: 9. The CDR3 has 16 amino acids. CDR3 bases: TGTGCCAGCAGCGCGGGGACTAGCGGGTCGGTCTACGAGCAGTACTTC. Translated, it gives CASSAGTSGSVYEQYF.

This clone was seen a few times. The chain is built from TRBV27 and TRBJ1-3, with D unresolved. CDR3 length: 13 amino acids. The germline V gene has CDR1 MNHEY and CDR2 SMNVEV (reference sequence). Trimming took off 5 bases at V and 3 bases at J, with 8 bases between the two ends. CDR3 nucleotides: TGTGCCAGCAGTCCGCAAATTGGAAACACCATATATTTT. Its translation: CASSPQIGNTIYF.

The chain links TRBV3-1 (or the pseudogene TRBV3-2) to TRBJ1-1; D uncertain. The CDR3 runs 13 residues. V was cut by 0 bases and J by 5 bases, with 7 bases left in between. The germline gives CDR1 LGHDT, CDR2 YNNKEL (reference sequence). The CDR3 region is CASSQEGGTEAFF. In DNA form, the CDR3 reads TGTGCCAGCAGCCAAGAGGGCGGTACTGAAGCTTTCTTT.

The rearrangement links TRBV4-1 to TRBJ2-1, with 7 bases aligning to TRBD1. CDR1 and CDR2 (germline): MGHRA, YSYEKL. V shed 3 bases and J 2 bases; nucleotides not matched to a gene: 4. This CDR3 has 15 amino acids. The CDR3 loop is CASSQTGLPYNEQFF. The CDR3 nucleotides read TGCGCCAGCAGCCAGACAGGGTTGCCCTACAATGAGCAGTTCTTC.

V usage is TRBV5-1 and J usage is TRBJ2-3; D ambiguous. Between the trimmed V and J ends, which lost 6 bases and 7 bases, there was a span of 15 bases. The CDR3 is 13 residues long. CDR1 SGHRS and CDR2 YFSETQ come from the germline V gene. In nucleotides, the CDR3 is TGCGCCAGCACCACCTTCTCGGGTAATACGCAGTATTTT. Protein sequence: CASTTFSGNTQYF.

The chain employs TRBV29-1 and TRBJ2-5; 10 bases align to TRBD1. The CDR3 is 13 residues long. Per the germline V gene, CDR1 is SQVTM and CDR2 is ANQGSEA. The V gene end was trimmed by 7 bases and the J gene end by 5 bases; junction bases not matched to a gene: 7. CDR3 loop: CSARQGASETQYF. The CDR3 DNA is TGCAGCGCTAGACAGGGGGCCTCGGAGACCCAGTACTTC. Full variable domain (missing parts from reference TRBV29-1 and TRBJ2-5): SAVISQKPSRDICQRGTSLTIQCQVDSQVTMMFWYRQQPGQSLTLIATANQGSEATYESGFVIDKFPISRPNLTFSTLTVSNMSPEDSSIYLCSARQGASETQYFGPGTRLLVL.

CDR3 in amino acids: CAINMDGRGTSYEQYF. The CDR3 region has the DNA TGTGCCATCAATATGGACGGACGGGGTACGTCCTACGAGCAGTACTTC. J is TRBJ2-7 and V is TRBV10-3; tentatively, D is TRBD2 (5 bases). The germline CDR1 and CDR2 sequences are ENHRY and SYGVKD. The CDR3 length is 16 residues. V dropped 7 bases and J dropped 1 base, with 20 bases sitting between them.